This TCR beta chain was recovered during a study of shared clonotypes between healthy human individuals. Study-wide results and limits: Genetic and exposure-history diversity was limited by the few donors.

This clone was detected ten times or more. The antigen is unknown. Unsorted PBMCs provided DNA that was sequenced on ten immunoSEQ deep assay plates. Profiling relied on immunoSEQ multiplex PCR, and the TCRdb table lists in-frame clones only, not all of them. The table records roughly 480,000 clones, less than 80% of them present only once. The TCR sequence derives from a woman aged 40-49 years in good health. Some clones in this sample may be carry-over from other donors' samples. The specimen was PBMCs.

CDR3 coding DNA: TGTGCCAGCAGCTCGGGACTAGCGGGGATCACAGATACGCAGTATTTT. Amino acid sequence: CASSSGLAGITDTQYF. The V call is TRBV5-4, the J call TRBJ2-3; 13 nucleotides line up with TRBD2. The V segment lost 3 bases and the J segment 2 bases; nucleotides outside the gene matches: 3. The CDR3 has 16 amino acids. The V gene's germline CDR1 is SGHNT and CDR2 YYREEE (reference sequence).